The 7 T cell receptor beta chains presented below share a single source sample, sequenced in a study of regulatory T cells in long-lasting Graves disease. According to the study, TCR beta libraries were built with iRepertoire HTBI primers and CDR3-region Arm-PCR. MiXCR, run by TCRdb on the multiplex PCR reads, gives a single entry per CDR3 protein. This sample has roughly 500,000 distinct CDR3 sequences, with 13% found just once. Time point in this sample: newly diagnosed GD, antithyroid drugs for less than 3 months. There was RNA extracted from PBMCs, and the TCR library was made from it. This sample also appeared in a second study, on T cells in Graves' hyperthyroidism and ophthalmopathy.

This specimen consisted of peripheral blood mononuclear cells (PBMCs), obtained at new diagnosis, from a patient treated with antithyroid drugs. All receptors come from a man aged 25 to 40 with Graves disease.

This clonotype was seen more than once but under ten times. A read error may be the cause here, since a much bigger clone is one base away. The genes are TRBV6-1 and TRBJ1-2; D unresolved. The V gene's germline CDR1 is MNHNS and CDR2 SASEGT. V lost 2 bases and J lost 5, with 9 bases in between. CDR3 size: 13 residues. Here the CDR3 DNA reads TGTGCCAGCAGTGAATCCCGGCCGTATGGCTACACCTTC. It translates to CASSESRPYGYTF.

This clonotype has a handful of counts. The genes are TRBV30 and TRBJ2-1; possible D gene TRBD2, 5 bases. V was clipped by 1 base and J by 2 bases, with 12 bases between them. CDR1 and CDR2 (germline): GTSNPN, SVGIG (reference sequence). The CDR3 extends over 15 amino acids. DNA of the CDR3: TGTGCCTGGAGTGAAGGCAGCGGCCCCTACAATGAGCAGTTCTTC. This translates into CAWSEGSGPYNEQFF.

The chain links TRBV11-2 to TRBJ2-5; possible D gene TRBD2, 6 bases. With 1 base removed from V and 5 bases from J, the gap between germline ends came to 14 bases. Germline V CDR1 and CDR2: SGHAT, FQNNGV. The CDR3 totals 15 residues. For the CDR3, the DNA is TGTGCCAGCAGCTTAGTGTTTGGGGGGAGTGAGACCCAGTACTTC. It is translated as CASSLVFGGSETQYF.

This clonotype was seen repeatedly, ten times or more. The chain couples TRBV20-1 to TRBJ1-1; D perhaps matches TRBD1 (6 bases). The germline CDR1 and CDR2 sequences are DFQATT and SNEGSKA (reference sequence). Deletions cut 6 bases from V and 1 base from J, with 18 bases between. This CDR3 contains 15 residues. The DNA of the CDR3 is TGCAGTGCGCCGTCACAGGGTATAGGGAACACTGAAGCTTTCTTT. As protein: CSAPSQGIGNTEAFF.

This clonotype was detected many times. The chain combines TRBV14 with TRBJ1-2; a possible D gene is TRBD1 (6 bases). Germline V lookup: CDR1 SGHDN, CDR2 FVKESK. The CDR3 runs 20 residues. Trimming left V 0 bases short and J 2 bases short, with 25 bases between. The CDR3 spells CASSQDRYGQQSSRNYGYTF. Written as DNA, the CDR3 is TGTGCCAGCAGCCAAGATAGATACGGACAGCAAAGCAGTCGGAACTATGGCTACACCTTC.

There are a few counts of this clonotype. The rearrangement links TRBV18 to TRBJ2-6; 8 bases are shared with TRBD2. The CDR3 runs to 17 residues. CDR1 and CDR2 from the germline V gene are KGHSH and LQKENI. V lost 6 bases, J lost 0 bases, and 7 bases stayed unmatched. CDR3 bases: TGTGCCAGCTCCCACGGCGCGGGGGGCTCTGGGGCCAACGTCCTGACTTTC. This gives the protein CASSHGAGGSGANVLTF.

Many counts were recorded for this clonotype. The rearrangement uses TRBV12-5 and TRBJ1-5, with 9 bases that match TRBD1. Germline V gives CDR1 LGHNT, CDR2 FRNRAP. Trimming cost V 5 bases and J 4 bases; bases outside gene matches: 6. The length of the CDR3 is 15 residues. The CDR3 DNA follows: TGTGCTAGTGGTCTTCGGACAGGGGATAATCAGCCCCAGCATTTT. Translating gives CASGLRTGDNQPQHF.